The rows below give T cell receptor beta chains drawn from one sample of a study of beta chain features in type 1 diabetes. Sequenced by immunoSEQ multiplex PCR; TCRdb stores in-frame clones only, minus some. Among about 270,000 clones listed, around an eighth were seen once. The sample consisted of naive CD4+ T cells from blood. The source is a man aged 25 to 40 with type 1 diabetes. Each CDR3 is given with its conserved first and last residue.

CAWSSPWVGEFF TRBJ2-1 TRBV30
CSVEGGTDRESYEQYF TRBJ2-7 TRBV29-1
CAASLAGGTDTQYF TRBJ2-3 TRBV15
CATSRDTGKDYGYTF TRBJ1-2 TRBV15
CAWSGQGATEAFF TRBJ1-1 TRBV30
CASSLGTLTDTQYF TRBJ2-3 TRBV7-2
CATSTGLRNEQFF TRBJ2-1 TRBV15
CASGTGYEQYF TRBJ2-7 TRBV6-6
CASSRVGTGIFEQFF TRBJ2-1 TRBV7-2
CASSFRRGVADTQYF TRBJ2-3 TRBV5-4
CASSERGDGTDTQYF TRBJ2-3 TRBV9
CASSSGVYSNQPQHF TRBJ1-5 TRBV27
CATGLAEGREQFF TRBJ2-1 TRBV10-3
CASSGAADTQYF TRBJ2-3 TRBV6-5
CASSLQRRQEKLFF TRBJ1-4 TRBV4-3
CASSQRLADEQYF TRBJ2-7 TRBV4-2
CASRTSGNNEQFF TRBJ2-1 TRBV18
CASSQGSGGYEQFF TRBJ2-1 TRBV5-4
CASSFGRGYEQYF TRBJ2-7 TRBV28
CASSINMNTEAFF TRBJ1-1 TRBV11-2
CATSRAGGANEKLFF TRBJ1-4 TRBV15
CASSGGLAGTDTQYF TRBJ2-3 TRBV5-4